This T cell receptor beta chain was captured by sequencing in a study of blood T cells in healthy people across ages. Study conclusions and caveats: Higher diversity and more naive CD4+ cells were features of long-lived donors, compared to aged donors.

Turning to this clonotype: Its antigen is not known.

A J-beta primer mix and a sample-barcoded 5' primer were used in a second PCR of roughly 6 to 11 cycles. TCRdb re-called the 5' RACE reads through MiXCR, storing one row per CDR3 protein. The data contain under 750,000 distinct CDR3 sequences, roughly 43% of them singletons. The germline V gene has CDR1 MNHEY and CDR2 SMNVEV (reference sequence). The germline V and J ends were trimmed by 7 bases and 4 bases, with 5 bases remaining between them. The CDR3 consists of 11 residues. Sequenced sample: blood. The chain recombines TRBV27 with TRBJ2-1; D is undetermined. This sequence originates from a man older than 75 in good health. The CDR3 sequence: CASKTYNEQFF. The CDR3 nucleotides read TGTGCCAGCAAAACATACAATGAGCAGTTCTTC.